A single sample is the source of the 8 T cell receptor beta chains below, sequenced in a study of cytomegalovirus exposure and HLA in healthy donors. Method: immunoSEQ multiplex PCR; TCRdb's copy keeps in-frame clones and lacks some. The table includes some 100,000 clones, 88% detected once. The specimen was PBMCs. The receptors come from a man younger than 35 in good health and CMV-seropositive.

The rearrangement uses TRBV7-6 and TRBJ2-7; D perhaps matches TRBD1 (7 bases). The V end lost 5 bases, the J end lost 4 bases, and 15 bases lay between the germline ends. This CDR3 spans 14 amino acids. Per the germline V gene, CDR1 is SGHVS and CDR2 is FNYEAQ. The CDR3 region has the DNA TGTGCCAGCAGCCTTCGCGGGACAGAGTACGAGCAGTACTTC. Translation gives CASSLRGTEYEQYF.

J is TRBJ1-1 and V is TRBV2; unclear D gene. V lost 2 bases and J 0 bases, leaving 4 bases between the germline ends. CDR1 and CDR2 from the germline V gene are SNHLY and FYNNEI. The CDR3 consists of 13 residues. The CDR3 DNA follows: TGTGCCAGCAGTGAATCTGTGAACACTGAAGCTTTCTTT. Its protein product is CASSESVNTEAFF.

This sequence joins TRBV19 and TRBJ1-5; maybe TRBD1 (6 bases). The germline CDR1 and CDR2 sequences are LNHDA and SQIVND (reference sequence). V was clipped by 4 bases and J by 0 bases, with 10 bases between them. The CDR3 consists of 15 residues. The CDR3 coding sequence is TGTGCCAGTAGTAGACCAGGGGATAGCAATCAGCCCCAGCATTTT. As protein: CASSRPGDSNQPQHF. The whole variable domain, remainder taken from reference TRBV19 and TRBJ1-5, is DGGITQSPKYLFRKEGQNVTLSCEQNLNHDAMYWYRQDPGQGLRLIYYSQIVNDFQKGDIAEGYSVSREKKESFPLTVTSAQKNPTAFYLCASSRPGDSNQPQHFGDGTRLSIL.

The J gene is TRBJ1-1, the V gene TRBV5-6; D unclear. V shed 4 bases and J shed 8 bases, with 9 bases lying between them. The CDR3 extends over 11 amino acids. CDR1 is SGHDT, CDR2 YYEEEE, per germline. CDR3 sequence: CASSPAEEAFF. Written as DNA, the CDR3 is TGTGCCAGCAGCCCGGCGGAGGAAGCTTTCTTT.

In regard to this clone: One end of the junction fails to match germline, which may point to a read error. The V and J genes are TRBV6-5 and TRBJ2-1; 7 nucleotides match TRBD2. The CDR3 has 13 residues. The germline V gene has CDR1 MNHEY and CDR2 SVGAGI. The CDR3 region has the DNA TGTGCCAGCAGTTACAGAAGGGACTATATAGGGGTCTTC. It is translated as CASSYRRDYIGVF.

This clone has a single count. The chain joins TRBV29-1 to TRBJ2-3; 12 bases are a match to TRBD1. The trim removed 7 bases at V and 4 bases at J, leaving 15 bases unmatched. CDR1 is SQVTM and CDR2 is ANQGSEA in the germline V gene. There are 17 residues in the CDR3. The CDR3 bases are TGCAGCGGTGTCGGGACAGGGGGCGGAGGGGGCCCAGATACGCAGTATTTT. This sequence encodes CSGVGTGGGGGPDTQYF.

The J gene is TRBJ2-1, the V gene TRBV6-5; 8 bases line up with TRBD2. J lost 0 bases, V lost 0 bases, and 1 base had no gene match. There are 16 residues in the CDR3. CDR1 is MNHEY and CDR2 is SVGAGI in the germline V gene. CDR3 nucleotides: TGTGCCAGCAGTTACTCCGGGGGGGTCTCCTACAATGAGCAGTTCTTC. Amino acid sequence: CASSYSGGVSYNEQFF.

The chain uses TRBV13 and TRBJ2-2; 7 bases fit TRBD1. The germline V gene encodes CDR1 PRHDT and CDR2 FYEKMQ (reference sequence). The V and J ends lost 4 bases and 0 bases, in that order; junction bases with no gene match: 5. CDR3 length equals 16 residues. The CDR3 bases are TGTGCCAGCAGCTCTCAGACAGGGACGAACACCGGGGAGCTGTTTTTT. This translates into CASSSQTGTNTGELFF. The variable domain in full, with the rest retrieved from reference TRBV13 and TRBJ2-2, is AAGVIQSPRHLIKEKRETATLKCYPIPRHDTVYWYQQGPGQDPQFLISFYEKMQSDKGSIPDRFSAQQFSDYHSELNMSSLELGDSALYFCASSSQTGTNTGELFFGEGSRLTVL.